The T cell receptor (beta chain) under discussion was sequenced for a study of control samples from healthy donors and cancer patients. Per germline, CDR1 GTSNPN and CDR2 SVGIG (reference sequence). This CDR3 spans 14 amino acids. Trimming took off 4 bases at V and 3 bases at J, with 13 bases between the two ends. Assay used: immunoSEQ multiplex PCR; TCRdb lists only in-frame clones, some missing. Here the sample spans roughly 120,000 clones, roughly 88% being singletons. This TCR came from a man aged 45-65 years in good health. The sample comprised blood. The chain employs TRBV30 and TRBJ1-5, with D unresolved. This chain's CDR3 is CAWNGGPDNQPQHF. The CDR3 DNA is TGTGCCTGGAACGGTGGTCCGGACAATCAGCCCCAGCATTTT.